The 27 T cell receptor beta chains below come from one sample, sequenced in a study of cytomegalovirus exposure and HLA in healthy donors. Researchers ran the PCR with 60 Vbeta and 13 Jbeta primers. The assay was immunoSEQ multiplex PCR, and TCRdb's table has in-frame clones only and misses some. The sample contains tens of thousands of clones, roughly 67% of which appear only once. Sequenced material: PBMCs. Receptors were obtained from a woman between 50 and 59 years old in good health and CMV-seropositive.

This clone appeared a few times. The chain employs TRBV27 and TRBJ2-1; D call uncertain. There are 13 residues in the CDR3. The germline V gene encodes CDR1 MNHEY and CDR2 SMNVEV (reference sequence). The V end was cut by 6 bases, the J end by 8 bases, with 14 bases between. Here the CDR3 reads CASSLPPSDEQFF. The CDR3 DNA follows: TGTGCCAGCAGCCTACCACCGTCGGATGAGCAGTTCTTC.

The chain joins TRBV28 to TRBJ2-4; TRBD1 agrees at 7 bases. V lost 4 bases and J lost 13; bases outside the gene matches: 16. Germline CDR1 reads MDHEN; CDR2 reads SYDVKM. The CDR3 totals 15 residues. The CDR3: CASSSISKGAPSQYF. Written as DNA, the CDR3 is TGTGCCAGCAGTTCTATAAGTAAGGGGGCACCCTCGCAGTACTTC. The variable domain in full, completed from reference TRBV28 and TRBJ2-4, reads DVKVTQSSRYLVKRTGEKVFLECVQDMDHENMFWYRQDPGLGLRLIYFSYDVKMKEKGDIPEGYSVSREKKERFSLILESASTNQTSMYLCASSSISKGAPSQYFGAGTRLSVL.

The CDR3 sequence is CASSPQGSGANVLTF. CDR3 bases: TGTGCCAGCAGTCCTCAGGGGTCTGGGGCCAACGTCCTGACTTTC. The chain is built from TRBV28 and TRBJ2-6; TRBD1 is a possible D gene (6 bases). The CDR3 is 15 residues long. Trimming pared 5 bases from V and 1 base from J, leaving 9 bases between. The germline V gene has CDR1 MDHEN and CDR2 SYDVKM.

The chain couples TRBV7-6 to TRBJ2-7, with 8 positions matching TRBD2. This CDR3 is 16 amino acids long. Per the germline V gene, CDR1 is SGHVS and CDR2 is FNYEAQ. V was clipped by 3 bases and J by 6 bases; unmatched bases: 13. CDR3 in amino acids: CASSLDYGGDPGEQYF. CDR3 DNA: TGTGCCAGCAGCTTGGACTACGGGGGGGACCCAGGCGAGCAGTACTTC. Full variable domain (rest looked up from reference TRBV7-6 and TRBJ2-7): GAGVSQSPRYKVTKRGQDVALRCDPISGHVSLYWYRQALGQGPEFLTYFNYEAQQDKSGLPNDRFSAERPEGSISTLTIQRTEQRDSAMYRCASSLDYGGDPGEQYFGPGTRLTVT.

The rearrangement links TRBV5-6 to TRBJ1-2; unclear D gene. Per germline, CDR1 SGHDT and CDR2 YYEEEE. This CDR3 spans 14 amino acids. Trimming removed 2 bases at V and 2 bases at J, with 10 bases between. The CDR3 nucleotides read TGTGCCAGCAGCTTCCGGGGAGGGAACTATGGCTACACCTTC. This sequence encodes CASSFRGGNYGYTF. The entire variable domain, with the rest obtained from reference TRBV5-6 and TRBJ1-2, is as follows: DAGVTQSPTHLIKTRGQQVTLRCSPKSGHDTVSWYQQALGQGPQFIFQYYEEEERQRGNFPDRFSGHQFPNYSSELNVNALLLGDSALYLCASSFRGGNYGYTFGSGTRLTVV.

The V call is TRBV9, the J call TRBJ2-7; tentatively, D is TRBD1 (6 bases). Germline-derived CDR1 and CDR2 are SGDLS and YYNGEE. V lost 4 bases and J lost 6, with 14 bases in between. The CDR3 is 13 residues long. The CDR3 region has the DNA TGTGCCAGCAGCCCCGGGACACTTTCCGAGCAGTACTTC. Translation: CASSPGTLSEQYF.

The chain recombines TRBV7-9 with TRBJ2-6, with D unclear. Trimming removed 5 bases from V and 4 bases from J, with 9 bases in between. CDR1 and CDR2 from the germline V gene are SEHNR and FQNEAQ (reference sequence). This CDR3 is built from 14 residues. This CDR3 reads CASSLPLGANVLTF. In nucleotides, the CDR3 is TGTGCCAGCAGCCTACCCCTCGGGGCCAACGTCCTGACTTTC.

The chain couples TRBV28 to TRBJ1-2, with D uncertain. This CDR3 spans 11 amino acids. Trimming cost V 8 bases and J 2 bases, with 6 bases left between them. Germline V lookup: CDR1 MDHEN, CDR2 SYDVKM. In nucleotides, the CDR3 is TGTGCCAGCGCCCAGAACTATGGCTACACCTTC. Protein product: CASAQNYGYTF.

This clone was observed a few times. The CDR3 DNA reads as TGTGCCAGCAGCCAAGACCTAGCGTCGGTCGGGGAGCTGTTTTTT. Its translation: CASSQDLASVGELFF. The genes are TRBV4-2 and TRBJ2-2, with a possible D match to TRBD2 (6 bases). Germline V CDR1 and CDR2: LGHNA, YNFKEQ. V was cut by 0 bases and J by 7 bases, with 12 bases left in between. This CDR3 is built from 15 residues.

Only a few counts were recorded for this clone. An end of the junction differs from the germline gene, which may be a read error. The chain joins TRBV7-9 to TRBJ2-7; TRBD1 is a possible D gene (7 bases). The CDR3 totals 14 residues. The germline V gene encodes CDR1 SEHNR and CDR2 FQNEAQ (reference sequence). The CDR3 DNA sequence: TGTTCCAGCAGCTTAGGAGGGGGCTACTACGAGCAGTACTTC. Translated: CSSSLGGGYYEQYF.

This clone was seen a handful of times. The CDR3 reads CSAERRDTQYF. The CDR3, as DNA: TGCAGCGCCGAGAGGAGGGATACGCAGTATTTT. The chain is built from TRBV29-1 and TRBJ2-3; perhaps TRBD2 as D (5 bases). Germline CDR1 reads SQVTM; CDR2 reads ANQGSEA. V was trimmed by 7 bases and J by 6 bases, leaving 11 bases between them. The CDR3 has 11 amino acids.

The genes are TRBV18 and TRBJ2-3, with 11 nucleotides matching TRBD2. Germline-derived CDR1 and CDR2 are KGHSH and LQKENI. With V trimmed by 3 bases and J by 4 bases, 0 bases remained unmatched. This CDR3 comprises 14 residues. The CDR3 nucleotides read TGTGCCAGCTCACCGACTAGCGGGGCAGATACGCAGTATTTT. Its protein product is CASSPTSGADTQYF. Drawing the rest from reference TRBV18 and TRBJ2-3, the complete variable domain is NAGVMQNPRHLVRRRGQEARLRCSPMKGHSHVYWYRQLPEEGLKFMVYLQKENIIDESGMPKERFSAEFPKEGPSILRIQQVVRGDSAAYFCASSPTSGADTQYFGPGTRLTVL.

CDR3 bases: TGTGCCAGCAGCCGCGAGGGGCGGGGGACCTCCTACGAGCAGTACTTC. Its translation is CASSREGRGTSYEQYF. The chain couples TRBV11-2 to TRBJ2-7; 7 positions match TRBD2. The CDR3 covers 16 residues. Germline lookup yields CDR1 SGHAT and CDR2 FQNNGV. Losses at the gene ends were 5 bases for V and 0 bases for J; bases not matched to a gene: 10.

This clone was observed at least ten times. CDR3 coding DNA: TGTGCCAGCAAGGAAGTAGCGGGGGACGATTCGGTGTTCTTC. Encoded protein: CASKEVAGDDSVFF. The rearrangement uses TRBV6-6 and TRBJ2-1, with 9 positions matching TRBD2. V shed 7 bases and J 15 bases; nucleotides not matched to a gene: 16. This CDR3 has 14 amino acids. The germline V gene encodes CDR1 MNHNY and CDR2 SVGAGI (reference sequence).

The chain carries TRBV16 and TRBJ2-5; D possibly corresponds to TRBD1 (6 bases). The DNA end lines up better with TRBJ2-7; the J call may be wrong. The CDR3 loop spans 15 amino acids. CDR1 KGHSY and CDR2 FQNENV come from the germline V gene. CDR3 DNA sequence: TGTGCCAGCAGCCAATCACAGGGTTTGGGCTACGAGCAGTACTTC. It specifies CASSQSQGLGYEQYF.

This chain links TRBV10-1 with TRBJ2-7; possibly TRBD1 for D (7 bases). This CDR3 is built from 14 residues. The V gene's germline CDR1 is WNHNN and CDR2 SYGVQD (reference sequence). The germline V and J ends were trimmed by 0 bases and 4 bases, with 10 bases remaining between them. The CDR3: CASSESAGGYEQYF. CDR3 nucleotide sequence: TGCGCCAGCAGTGAGTCGGCAGGGGGGTACGAGCAGTACTTC.

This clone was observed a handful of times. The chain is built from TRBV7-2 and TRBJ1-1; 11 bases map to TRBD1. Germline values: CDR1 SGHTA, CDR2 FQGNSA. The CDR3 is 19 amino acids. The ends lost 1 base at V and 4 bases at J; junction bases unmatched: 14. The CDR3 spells CASSLVGRTGGDLVTEAFF. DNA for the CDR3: TGTGCCAGCAGCTTAGTGGGTAGGACAGGGGGCGATTTGGTCACTGAAGCTTTCTTT.

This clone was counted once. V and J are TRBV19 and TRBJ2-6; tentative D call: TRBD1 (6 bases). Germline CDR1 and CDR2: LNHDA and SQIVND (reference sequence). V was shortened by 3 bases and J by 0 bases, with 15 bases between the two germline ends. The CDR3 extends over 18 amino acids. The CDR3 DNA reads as TGTGCCAGTAGTATTAAAACAGGGTCGAGCTCTGGGGCCAACGTCCTGACTTTC. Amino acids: CASSIKTGSSSGANVLTF.

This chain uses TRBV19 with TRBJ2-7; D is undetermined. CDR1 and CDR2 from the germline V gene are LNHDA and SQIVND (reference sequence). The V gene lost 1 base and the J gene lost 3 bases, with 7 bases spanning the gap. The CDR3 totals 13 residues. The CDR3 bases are TGTGCCAGTAGTATAGGTACGGGCTACGAGCAGTACTTC. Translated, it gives CASSIGTGYEQYF.

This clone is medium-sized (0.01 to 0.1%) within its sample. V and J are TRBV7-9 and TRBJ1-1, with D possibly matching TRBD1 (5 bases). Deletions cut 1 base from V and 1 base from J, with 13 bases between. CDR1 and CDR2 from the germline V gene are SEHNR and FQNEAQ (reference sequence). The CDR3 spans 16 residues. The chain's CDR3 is CASSLVGLQANTEAFF. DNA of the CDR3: TGTGCCAGCAGCTTAGTAGGTTTACAGGCGAACACTGAAGCTTTCTTT.

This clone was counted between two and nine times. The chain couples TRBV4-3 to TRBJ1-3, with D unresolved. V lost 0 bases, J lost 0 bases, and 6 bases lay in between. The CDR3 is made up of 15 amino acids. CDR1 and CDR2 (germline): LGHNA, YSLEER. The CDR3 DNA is TGCGCCAGCAGCCAAGACAAGAGCTCTGGAAACACCATATATTTT. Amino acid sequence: CASSQDKSSGNTIYF.

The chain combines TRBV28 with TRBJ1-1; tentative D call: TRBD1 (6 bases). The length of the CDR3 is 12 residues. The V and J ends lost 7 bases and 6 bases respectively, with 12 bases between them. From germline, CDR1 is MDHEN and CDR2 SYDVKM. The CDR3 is CASITGFAEAFF. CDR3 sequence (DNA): TGTGCCAGCATTACAGGGTTTGCTGAAGCTTTCTTT.

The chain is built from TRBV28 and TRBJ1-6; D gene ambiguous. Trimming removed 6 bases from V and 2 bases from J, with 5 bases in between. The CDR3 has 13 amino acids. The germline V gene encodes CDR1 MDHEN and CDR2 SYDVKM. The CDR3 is CASRQTYNSPLHF. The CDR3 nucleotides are TGTGCCAGCAGACAGACCTATAATTCACCCCTCCACTTT.

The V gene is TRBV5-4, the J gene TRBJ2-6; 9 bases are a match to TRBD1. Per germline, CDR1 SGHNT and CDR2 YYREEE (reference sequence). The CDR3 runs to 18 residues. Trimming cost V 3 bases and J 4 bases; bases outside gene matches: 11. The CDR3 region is CASSSRTGDPSGANVLTF. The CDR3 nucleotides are TGTGCCAGCAGCTCCAGGACAGGGGACCCCTCGGGGGCCAACGTCCTGACTTTC.

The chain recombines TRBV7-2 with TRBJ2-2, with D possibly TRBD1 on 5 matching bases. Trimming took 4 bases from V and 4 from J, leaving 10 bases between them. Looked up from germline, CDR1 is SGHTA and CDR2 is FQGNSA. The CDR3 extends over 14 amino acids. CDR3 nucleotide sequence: TGTGCCAGCAGCTCGCAGACAGTCACCGGGGAGCTGTTTTTT. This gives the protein CASSSQTVTGELFF.

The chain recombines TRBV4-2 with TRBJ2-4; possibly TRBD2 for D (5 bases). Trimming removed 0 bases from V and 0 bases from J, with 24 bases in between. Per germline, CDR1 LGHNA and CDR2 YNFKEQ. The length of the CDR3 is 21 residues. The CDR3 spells CASSQDPGGTHGSIAKNIQYF. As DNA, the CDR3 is TGTGCCAGCAGCCAAGATCCAGGAGGAACACATGGAAGTATAGCCAAAAACATTCAGTACTTC.

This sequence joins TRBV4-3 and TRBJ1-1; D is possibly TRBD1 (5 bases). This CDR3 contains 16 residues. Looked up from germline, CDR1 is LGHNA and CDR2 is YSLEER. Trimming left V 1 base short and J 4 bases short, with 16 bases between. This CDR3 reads CASSQVWGGRGTEAFF. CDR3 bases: TGCGCCAGCAGCCAAGTATGGGGCGGGAGGGGCACTGAAGCTTTCTTT.